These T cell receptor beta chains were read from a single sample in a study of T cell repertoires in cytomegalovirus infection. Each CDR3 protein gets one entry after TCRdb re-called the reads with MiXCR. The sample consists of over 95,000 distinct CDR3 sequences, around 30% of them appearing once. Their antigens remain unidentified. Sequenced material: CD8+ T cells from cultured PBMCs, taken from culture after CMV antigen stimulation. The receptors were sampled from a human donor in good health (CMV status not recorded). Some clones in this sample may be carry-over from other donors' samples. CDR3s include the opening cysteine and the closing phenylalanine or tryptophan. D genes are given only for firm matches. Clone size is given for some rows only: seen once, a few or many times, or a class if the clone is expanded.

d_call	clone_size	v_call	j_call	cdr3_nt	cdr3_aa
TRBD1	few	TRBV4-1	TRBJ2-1	TGCGCCAGCAGCCATCTTGACAGGGGCGAATACAATGAGCAGTTCTTC	CASSHLDRGEYNEQFF
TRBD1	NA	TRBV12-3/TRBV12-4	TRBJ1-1	TGTGCCAGCATCGGACAGGGGGAGAAGACTGAAGCTTTCTTT	CASIGQGEKTEAFF
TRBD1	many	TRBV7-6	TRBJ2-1	TGTGCCAGCAGCCAGGGACAGCTCAATGAGCAGTTCTTC	CASSQGQLNEQFF
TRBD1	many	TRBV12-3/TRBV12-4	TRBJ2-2	TGTGCCAGCAGTTTAGATCTTGACAGGGAGAGGACCGGGGAGCTGTTTTTT	CASSLDLDRERTGELFF
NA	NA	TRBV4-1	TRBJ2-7	TGCGCCAGCAGCCAAGATCTTGGCAGAACTTACGAGCAGTACTTC	CASSQDLGRTYEQYF
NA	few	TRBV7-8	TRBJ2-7	TGTGCCAGCAGCTCCAGAGCCGGGACGGATTCCTACGAGCAGTACTTC	CASSSRAGTDSYEQYF
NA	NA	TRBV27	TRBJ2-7	TGTGCCAGCAGTTTCACGGGGGAAAGGTACGAGCAGTACTTC	CASSFTGERYEQYF
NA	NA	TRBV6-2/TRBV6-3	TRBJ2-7	TGTGCCAGCAGTTCTACAATTATCGTCTACGAGCAGTACTTC	CASSSTIIVYEQYF
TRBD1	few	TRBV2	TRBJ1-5	TGTGCCAGCATGGTAGATCAGGGGGGCAATCAGCCCCAGCATTTT	CASMVDQGGNQPQHF
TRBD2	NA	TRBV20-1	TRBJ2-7	TGCAGTGCTAGAGATGGCCTAGCGGGGAGATACGAGCAGTACTTC	CSARDGLAGRYEQYF
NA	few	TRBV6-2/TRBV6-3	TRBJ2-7	TGTGCCAGCAGTTACTCGATCCGGTCCTACGACGAGCAGTACTTC	CASSYSIRSYDEQYF
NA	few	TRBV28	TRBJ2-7	TGTGCCAGCAGTACTCCTGGCCCGTTGCTCAACGAGCAGTACTTC	CASSTPGPLLNEQYF
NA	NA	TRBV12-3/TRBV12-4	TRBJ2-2	TGTGCCAGCAGCGCAACAGGATGGGGCGGGGAGCTGTTTTTT	CASSATGWGGELFF
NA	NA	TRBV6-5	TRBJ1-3	TGTGCCAGCAGTTACTCGATAAGTTTAGGGCACTCTGGAAACACCATATATTTT	CASSYSISLGHSGNTIYF
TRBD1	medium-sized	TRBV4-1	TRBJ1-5	TGCGCCAGCAGCCAAGATCGAGTGGGACAGGGTAAGGAGCCCCAGCATTTT	CASSQDRVGQGKEPQHF
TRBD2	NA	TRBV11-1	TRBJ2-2	TGTGCCAGCAGCTTAAAGCGGGGGCGTACGAACACCGGGGAGCTGTTTTTT	CASSLKRGRTNTGELFF